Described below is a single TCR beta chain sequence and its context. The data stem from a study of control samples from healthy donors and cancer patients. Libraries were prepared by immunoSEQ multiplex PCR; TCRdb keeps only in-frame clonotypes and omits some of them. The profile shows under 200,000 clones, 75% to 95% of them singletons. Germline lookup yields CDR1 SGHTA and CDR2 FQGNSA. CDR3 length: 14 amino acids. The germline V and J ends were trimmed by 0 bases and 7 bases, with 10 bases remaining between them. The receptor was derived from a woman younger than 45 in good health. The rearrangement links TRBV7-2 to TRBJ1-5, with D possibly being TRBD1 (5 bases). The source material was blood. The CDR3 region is CASSLARGEQPQHF. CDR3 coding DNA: TGTGCCAGCAGCTTAGCTCGGGGCGAACAGCCCCAGCATTTT.